The sequence of this T cell receptor (beta chain) was determined in a study of blood T cells in healthy people across ages. The study's findings and limits: With donor CMV status unknown, expanded clonotype changes were possibly confounded.

The length of the CDR3 is 15 residues. V was pared by 4 bases and J by 1 base, with 2 bases of the junction left unmatched. Extraction of total RNA produced a minimum of 5.5 micrograms from each sample. Alongside a J-beta primer mix, a sample-barcoded 5' primer served in a second PCR lasting roughly 6 to 11 cycles. Using its own MiXCR run on the 5' RACE reads, TCRdb lists one record per CDR3 protein. The repertoire holds about 830,000 distinct CDR3 sequences, with roughly 50% as singletons. This clonotype was picked up a small number of times. Antigen: not known. The rearrangement joins TRBV6-7 to TRBJ2-3, with 10 bases fitting TRBD2. TRBV6-7 is flagged as an ORF with uncertain function. Sequenced material: blood. This TCR derives from a man aged 25-45 years in good health. For the CDR3, the DNA is TGTGCCAGCAGTTCCGGACTAGCGGGCACAGATACGCAGTATTTT. This translates into CASSSGLAGTDTQYF.